The 15 T cell receptor beta chains in this list originate from one sample, sequenced in a study of T cell changes during pregnancy in multiple sclerosis. The data were produced by immunoSEQ multiplex PCR, yet TCRdb's version contains in-frame clones alone and is incomplete. The sample lists about 68,000 clones; over 75% were seen once. The specimen comprised peripheral blood, sampled in the third trimester of pregnancy. All receptors derive from a female donor with multiple sclerosis, enrolled in a pregnancy study.

This chain links TRBV5-1 with TRBJ2-3; D is undetermined. The germline V and J ends were trimmed by 0 bases and 0 bases, with 8 bases remaining between them. This CDR3 has 15 amino acids. Germline CDR1 and CDR2: SGHRS and YFSETQ. As DNA, the CDR3 is TGCGCCAGCAGCTTGGTTGGGCCTAGCACAGATACGCAGTATTTT. As protein: CASSLVGPSTDTQYF.

The V and J genes are TRBV11-2 and TRBJ2-1; 8 bases are a match to TRBD2. The CDR3 consists of 17 residues. J gave up 2 bases and V 5 bases, and 11 bases lay outside the gene matches. CDR1 SGHAT and CDR2 FQNNGV come from the germline V gene. CDR3 protein: CASSPGGFSGAYNEQFF. In DNA form, the CDR3 reads TGTGCCAGCAGCCCCGGCGGTTTTAGCGGGGCCTACAATGAGCAGTTCTTC.

The rearrangement links TRBV10-3 to TRBJ1-5, with D tentatively TRBD1 (6 bases). CDR3 length: 14 amino acids. The ends were cut back, 5 bases at V and 7 bases at J, with 15 bases in the middle. Germline CDR1 reads ENHRY; CDR2 reads SYGVKD. In DNA form, the CDR3 reads TGTGCCATCAGTTCGCTCCGGGACAACCAGCCCCAGCATTTT. As protein: CAISSLRDNQPQHF.

The rearrangement links TRBV6-5 to TRBJ1-5; 9 bases are a match to TRBD1. CDR1 and CDR2 (germline): MNHEY, SVGAGI. The CDR3 totals 15 residues. V dropped 6 bases and J dropped 6; count of bases not matched to a gene: 9. CDR3 region: CASSPSQGAPQPQHF. DNA of the CDR3: TGTGCCAGCAGCCCATCACAGGGGGCGCCTCAGCCCCAGCATTTT.

The rearrangement links TRBV2 to TRBJ2-1; 7 bases align to TRBD2. This CDR3 has 15 amino acids. Trimming cost V 1 base and J 6 bases; bases outside gene matches: 6. Germline CDR1 and CDR2: SNHLY and FYNNEI. For the CDR3, the DNA is TGTGCCAGCAGTGAAGGGGAGGGTGGCCCCAATGAGCAGTTCTTC. Amino acid sequence: CASSEGEGGPNEQFF.

The chain uses TRBV5-6 and TRBJ2-3; 10 bases match TRBD1. The V gene's germline CDR1 is SGHDT and CDR2 YYEEEE. The CDR3 extends over 13 amino acids. V lost 7 bases and J lost 5; bases outside the gene matches: 4. CDR3 sequence reads: CASRDRGRDTQYF. Here the CDR3 DNA reads TGTGCCAGCCGGGACAGGGGACGAGATACGCAGTATTTT.

The chain has TRBV10-3 and TRBJ2-5, with 7 bases identical to TRBD1. The CDR3 sequence is 14 residues long. The ends lost 2 bases at V and 7 bases at J; junction bases unmatched: 7. Germline V lookup: CDR1 ENHRY, CDR2 SYGVKD. The CDR3 DNA follows: TGTGCCATCAGTGAGGCAGGGGGAAAGGTGACCCAGTACTTC. Translated, it gives CAISEAGGKVTQYF.

V usage is TRBV5-1 and J usage is TRBJ2-5; maybe TRBD1 (6 bases). CDR1 and CDR2 (germline): SGHRS, YFSETQ. This CDR3 is built from 15 residues. V shed 1 base and J shed 4 bases, with 14 bases lying between them. Written as DNA, the CDR3 is TGCGCCAGCAGCTTGCAGGGGACCGTGGGAGAGACCCAGTACTTC. It specifies CASSLQGTVGETQYF.

A few counts support this clone. This chain uses TRBV7-8 with TRBJ2-2; 9 bases map to TRBD2. The CDR3 covers 15 residues. V lost 7 bases, J lost 6 bases, and 9 bases stayed unmatched. CDR1 SGHVS and CDR2 FQNEAQ come from the germline V gene. In nucleotides, the CDR3 is TGTGCCAGCATCCGCGGGAGGGCCATAGCCGGGGAGCTGTTTTTT. Protein: CASIRGRAIAGELFF.

This sequence joins TRBV5-1 and TRBJ1-5, with 12 bases identical to TRBD1. CDR1 is SGHRS and CDR2 is YFSETQ in the germline V gene. The CDR3 loop spans 15 amino acids. J gave up 6 bases and V 2 bases, and 3 bases lay outside the gene matches. In DNA, the CDR3 is TGCGCCAGCAGCTTCGGGACAGGGGGCCCTCAGCCCCAGCATTTT. It is translated as CASSFGTGGPQPQHF.

The chain has TRBV6-1 and TRBJ2-3; TRBD2 agrees at 8 bases. The CDR3 contains 15 residues. The germline CDR1 and CDR2 sequences are MNHNS and SASEGT. After removal of 8 bases from V and 8 bases from J, the junction contained 15 bases not matched to a gene. CDR3 residues: CASGLAVVSAGTQYF. As DNA, the CDR3 is TGTGCCAGCGGACTAGCCGTAGTCAGTGCTGGTACGCAGTATTTT.

The chain joins TRBV6-1 to TRBJ1-1; D uncertain. Trimming stripped 2 bases from V and 4 bases from J, with 11 bases between. Germline CDR1 and CDR2: MNHNS and SASEGT. This CDR3 has 14 residues. The CDR3 DNA reads as TGTGCCAGCAGTGAATCTTCAGATCGCACTGAAGCTTTCTTT. Protein sequence: CASSESSDRTEAFF.

This clone was recorded once. The chain carries TRBV19 and TRBJ1-4, with 7 bases lining up with TRBD1. CDR1 is LNHDA and CDR2 is SQIVND in the germline V gene (reference sequence). The CDR3 is 15 amino acids. With V trimmed by 3 bases and J by 5 bases, 6 bases remained unmatched. This CDR3 reads CASSMARGENEKLFF. The CDR3, as DNA: TGTGCCAGTAGTATGGCCAGGGGGGAGAATGAAAAACTGTTTTTT.

This chain uses TRBV4-3 with TRBJ1-1; 8 bases align to TRBD1. With V trimmed by 5 bases and J by 8 bases, 10 bases remained unmatched. Germline-derived CDR1 and CDR2 are LGHNA and YSLEER. The length of the CDR3 is 14 residues. The CDR3 region is CASSVRQGLQEAFF. DNA for the CDR3: TGCGCCAGCAGCGTACGACAGGGGTTACAGGAAGCTTTCTTT.

This clone is medium-sized (0.01 to 0.1%) within its sample. The chain uses TRBV11-2 and TRBJ2-7; D ambiguous. V was trimmed by 0 bases and J by 2 bases, leaving 8 bases between them. The CDR3 spans 14 residues. CDR1 SGHAT and CDR2 FQNNGV come from the germline V gene. The CDR3 nucleotides read TGTGCCAGCAGCTTAGAGTATTCTCCCTACGAGCAGTACTTC. Its translation is CASSLEYSPYEQYF.